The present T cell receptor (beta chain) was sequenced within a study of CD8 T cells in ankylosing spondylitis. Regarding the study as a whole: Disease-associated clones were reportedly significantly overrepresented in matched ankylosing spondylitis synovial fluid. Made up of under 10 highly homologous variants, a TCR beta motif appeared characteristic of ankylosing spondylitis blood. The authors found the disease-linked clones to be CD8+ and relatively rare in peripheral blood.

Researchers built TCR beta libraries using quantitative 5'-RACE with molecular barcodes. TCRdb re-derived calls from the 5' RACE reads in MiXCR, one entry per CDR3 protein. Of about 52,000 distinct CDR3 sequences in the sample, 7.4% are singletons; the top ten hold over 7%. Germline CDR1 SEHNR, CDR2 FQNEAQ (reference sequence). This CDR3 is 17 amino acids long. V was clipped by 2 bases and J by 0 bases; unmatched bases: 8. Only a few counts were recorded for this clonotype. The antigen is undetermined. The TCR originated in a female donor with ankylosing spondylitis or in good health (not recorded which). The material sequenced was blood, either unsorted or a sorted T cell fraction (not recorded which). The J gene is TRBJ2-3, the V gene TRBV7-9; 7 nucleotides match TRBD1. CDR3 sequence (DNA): TGTGCCAGCAGCTTAACGCTTACAGGGGCAAGCACAGATACGCAGTATTTT. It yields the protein CASSLTLTGASTDTQYF.